This T cell receptor (beta chain) was retrieved from a study of blood T cell repertoires in COVID-19. Study background: From the United States, Italy and Spain came samples of acute and convalescent COVID-19. PBMCs, B-cell-depleted T cells, or T cells provided the cDNA or gDNA that made up the material.

In the original workflow: Estimation of nucleated cell counts was performed using reference gene primer amplification. The method was immunoSEQ multiplex PCR; TCRdb's version includes in-frame clones alone and lacks a portion of them. The DNA gave D and trimming, while V, J and clone size come from that table. The table lists 150,000 to 200,000 clones, more than 75% of them singletons, with 4.4% in the top ten. V was trimmed by 2 bases and J by 7 bases, leaving 7 bases between them. The CDR3 runs to 12 residues. Material: peripheral blood. The V call is TRBV12-3 or TRBV12-4, the J call TRBJ2-3; D is ambiguous. This TCR came from a human donor in a cohort sampled during active COVID-19. The CDR3 sequence is CASSLSPYTQYF. Written as DNA, the CDR3 is TGTGCCAGCAGTTTAAGCCCTTATACGCAGTATTTT.